This TCR beta chain was captured by sequencing in a study of blood T cell repertoires in COVID-19. Trimming removed 2 bases at V and 4 bases at J, with 8 bases between. The CDR3 sequence is 13 residues long. Germline V gives CDR1 LGHDT, CDR2 YNNKEL (reference sequence). Original data processing: Reference gene primer amplification yielded estimated nucleated cell counts. TCRdb's copy holds only in-frame clones and misses some; the assay was immunoSEQ multiplex PCR. That table supplies the V and J calls and clone size; D and trimming were determined from the DNA. The repertoire holds fewer than 100,000 clones, with approximately 85% as singletons. During active infection, Seattle patients enrolled and were then monitored through disease.

This TCR derives from a man aged 45-65 years with COVID-19, enrolled during active disease. The rearrangement joins TRBV3-1 (or the pseudogene TRBV3-2) to TRBJ1-2; tentatively, D is TRBD1 (5 bases). The sequenced sample consisted of peripheral blood. This CDR3 is CASSQTGSYGYTF. CDR3 coding DNA: TGTGCCAGCAGCCAAACAGGATCCTATGGCTACACCTTC.